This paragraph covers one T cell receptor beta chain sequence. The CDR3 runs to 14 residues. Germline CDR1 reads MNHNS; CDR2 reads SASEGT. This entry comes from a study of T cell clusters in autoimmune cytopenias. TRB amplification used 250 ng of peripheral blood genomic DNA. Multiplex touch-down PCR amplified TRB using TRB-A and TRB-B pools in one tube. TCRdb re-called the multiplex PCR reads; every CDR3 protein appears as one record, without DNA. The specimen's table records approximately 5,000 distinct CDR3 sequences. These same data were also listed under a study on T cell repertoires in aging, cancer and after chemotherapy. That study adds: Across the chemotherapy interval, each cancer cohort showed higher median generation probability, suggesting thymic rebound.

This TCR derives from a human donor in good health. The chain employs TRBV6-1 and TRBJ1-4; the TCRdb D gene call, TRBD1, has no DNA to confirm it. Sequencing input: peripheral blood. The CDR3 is CASSAGQANEKLFF.